One T cell receptor (beta chain) is described in this entry. As yet, its antigen is unknown. Primers for the PCR totalled 60 Vbeta and 13 Jbeta. The data were produced by immunoSEQ multiplex PCR, yet TCRdb's version contains in-frame clones alone and is incomplete. Of approximately 150,000 clones in the sample, approximately 84% are singletons; the top ten hold roughly 6.4%. Germline CDR1 and CDR2: SGHAT and FQNNGV. The CDR3 has 13 residues. Trimming pared 0 bases from V and 5 bases from J, leaving 7 bases between. This specimen comes from a study of cytomegalovirus exposure and HLA in healthy donors. Nominal health characterized the donors when sampled, though unrecorded immune exposures were likely. Findings of the study overall: Productive rates of about 87% or about 30% were seen for most TCR beta V segments in an earlier analysis. A further, later analysis showed that HLA-associated TCR beta chains (compared with equally common others) were more clonally expanded.

Specimen: PBMCs. The rearrangement joins TRBV11-2 to TRBJ2-5, with TRBD2 as a possible D gene (6 bases). The clonotype comes from a middle-aged woman in good health and CMV-seropositive. CDR3 sequence reads: CASSLEGRETQYF. CDR3 DNA: TGTGCCAGCAGCTTAGAGGGGAGGGAGACCCAGTACTTC.